Described below is a single T cell receptor beta chain sequence and its context. Antigen unknown. The sample comes from a study of T-cell memory formation after mild COVID-19. Study-wide results and caveats: The CD4+ clones that contracted clustered mainly within CM and EM, and the CD8+ clones concentrated in EMRA.

V lost 4 bases and J lost 5, with 11 bases in between. CDR1 is MNHNS, CDR2 SASEGT, per germline. The CDR3 sequence is 13 residues long. A single record per CDR3 protein comes from TCRdb applying MiXCR to the 5' RACE reads. Of fewer than 550,000 distinct CDR3 sequences in the sample, roughly 20% were seen once. The receptor was isolated from an adult woman who had mild COVID-19 (a few samples of this study predate the infection). Cell type and time point are not known. This rearrangement joins TRBV6-1 to TRBJ1-1; the D is unclear. The sequencing sample was made of PBMCs or a T cell subset sorted from them (not recorded which). Written as DNA, the CDR3 is TGTGCCAGCAGTGCCGAACGATGGACTGAAGCTTTCTTT. Amino acids: CASSAERWTEAFF.